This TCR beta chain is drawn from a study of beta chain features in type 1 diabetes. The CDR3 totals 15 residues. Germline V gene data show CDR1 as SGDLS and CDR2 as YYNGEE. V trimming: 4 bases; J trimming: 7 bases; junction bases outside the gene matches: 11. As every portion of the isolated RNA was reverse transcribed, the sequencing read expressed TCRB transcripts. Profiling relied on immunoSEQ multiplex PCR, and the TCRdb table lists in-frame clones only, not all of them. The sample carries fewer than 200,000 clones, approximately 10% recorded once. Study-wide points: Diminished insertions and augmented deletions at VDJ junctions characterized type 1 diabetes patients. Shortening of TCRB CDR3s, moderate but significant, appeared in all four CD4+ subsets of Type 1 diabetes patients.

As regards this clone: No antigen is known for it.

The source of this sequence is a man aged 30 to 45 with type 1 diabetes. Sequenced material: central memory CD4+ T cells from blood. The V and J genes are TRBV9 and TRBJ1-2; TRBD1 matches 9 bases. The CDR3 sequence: CASSPRDRDISGYTF. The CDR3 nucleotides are TGTGCCAGCAGCCCCCGGGACAGGGACATCAGTGGCTACACCTTC.